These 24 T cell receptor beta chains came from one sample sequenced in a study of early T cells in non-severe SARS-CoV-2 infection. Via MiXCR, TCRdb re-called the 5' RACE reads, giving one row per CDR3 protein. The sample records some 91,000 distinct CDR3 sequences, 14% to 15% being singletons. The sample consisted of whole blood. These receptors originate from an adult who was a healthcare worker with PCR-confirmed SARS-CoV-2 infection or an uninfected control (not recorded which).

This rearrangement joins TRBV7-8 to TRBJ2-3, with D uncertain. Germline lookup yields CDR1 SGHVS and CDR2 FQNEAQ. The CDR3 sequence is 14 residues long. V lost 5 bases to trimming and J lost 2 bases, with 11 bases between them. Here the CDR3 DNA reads TGTGCCAGCAGCCTTGGGCGGAACACAGATACGCAGTATTTT. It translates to CASSLGRNTDTQYF.

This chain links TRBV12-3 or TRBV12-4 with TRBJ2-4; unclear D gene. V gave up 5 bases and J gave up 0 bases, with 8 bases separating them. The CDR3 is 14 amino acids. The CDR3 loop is CASSPTVAKNIQYF. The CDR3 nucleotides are TGTGCCAGCAGTCCAACAGTAGCCAAAAACATTCAGTACTTC.

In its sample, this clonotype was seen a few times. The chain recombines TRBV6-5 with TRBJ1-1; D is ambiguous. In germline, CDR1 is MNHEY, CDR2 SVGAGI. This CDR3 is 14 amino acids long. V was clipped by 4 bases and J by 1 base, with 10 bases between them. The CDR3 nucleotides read TGTGCCAGCAGTTTAGGCTCACGGAACACTGAAGCTTTCTTT. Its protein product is CASSLGSRNTEAFF.

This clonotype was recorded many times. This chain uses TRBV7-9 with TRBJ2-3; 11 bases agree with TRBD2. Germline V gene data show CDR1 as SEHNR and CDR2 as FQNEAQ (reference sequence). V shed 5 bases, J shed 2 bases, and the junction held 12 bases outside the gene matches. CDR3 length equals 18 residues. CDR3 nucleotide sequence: TGTGCCAGCAGCCCCGGGGCTAGCGGGAGGCCCGTCACAGATACGCAGTATTTT. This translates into CASSPGASGRPVTDTQYF.

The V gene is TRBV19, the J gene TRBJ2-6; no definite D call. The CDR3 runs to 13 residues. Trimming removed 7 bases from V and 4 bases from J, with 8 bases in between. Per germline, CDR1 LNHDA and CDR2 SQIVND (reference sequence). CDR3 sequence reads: CASMLVGANVLTF. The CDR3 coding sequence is TGTGCCAGTATGTTGGTCGGGGCCAACGTCCTGACTTTC.

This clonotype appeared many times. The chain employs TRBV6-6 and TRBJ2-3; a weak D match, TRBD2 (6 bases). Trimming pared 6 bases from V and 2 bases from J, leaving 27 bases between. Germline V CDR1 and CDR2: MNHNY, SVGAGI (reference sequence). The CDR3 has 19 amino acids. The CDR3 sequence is CASSLMGSGPERATDTQYF. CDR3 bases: TGTGCCAGCAGCTTGATGGGTAGCGGCCCCGAGAGGGCCACAGATACGCAGTATTTT.

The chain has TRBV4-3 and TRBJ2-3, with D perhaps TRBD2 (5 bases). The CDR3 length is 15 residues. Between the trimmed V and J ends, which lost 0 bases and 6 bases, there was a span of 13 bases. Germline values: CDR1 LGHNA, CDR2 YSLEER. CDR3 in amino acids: CASSQDHLARDTQYF. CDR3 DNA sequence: TGCGCCAGCAGCCAAGATCATCTAGCCCGTGATACGCAGTATTTT.

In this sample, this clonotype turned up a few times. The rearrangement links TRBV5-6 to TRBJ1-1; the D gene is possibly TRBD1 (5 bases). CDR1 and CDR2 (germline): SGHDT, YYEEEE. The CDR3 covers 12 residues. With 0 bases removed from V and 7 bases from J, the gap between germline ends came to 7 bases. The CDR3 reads CASSLEGDEAFF. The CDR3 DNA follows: TGTGCCAGCAGCTTGGAAGGGGATGAAGCTTTCTTT.

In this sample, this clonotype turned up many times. CDR3 nucleotides: TGTGCCAGCAGCTTCGGGCGGGGGAAACCTAATGAAAAACTGTTTTTT. It codes for CASSFGRGKPNEKLFF. The chain employs TRBV11-2 and TRBJ1-4; maybe TRBD1 (5 bases). V was shortened by 3 bases and J by 3 bases, with 14 bases between the two germline ends. The V gene's germline CDR1 is SGHAT and CDR2 FQNNGV. The CDR3 totals 16 residues.

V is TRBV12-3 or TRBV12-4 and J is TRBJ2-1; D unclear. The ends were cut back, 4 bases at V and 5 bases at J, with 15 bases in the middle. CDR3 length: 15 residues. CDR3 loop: CASSSSGFPHNEQFF. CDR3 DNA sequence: TGTGCCAGCAGTTCCTCAGGCTTTCCCCACAATGAGCAGTTCTTC.

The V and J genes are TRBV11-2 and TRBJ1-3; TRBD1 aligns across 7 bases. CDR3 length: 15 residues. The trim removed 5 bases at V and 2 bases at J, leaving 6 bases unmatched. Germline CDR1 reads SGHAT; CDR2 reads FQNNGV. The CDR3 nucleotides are TGTGCCAGCAGCCTCCTAACAGGGGCTGGAAACACCATATATTTT. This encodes CASSLLTGAGNTIYF.

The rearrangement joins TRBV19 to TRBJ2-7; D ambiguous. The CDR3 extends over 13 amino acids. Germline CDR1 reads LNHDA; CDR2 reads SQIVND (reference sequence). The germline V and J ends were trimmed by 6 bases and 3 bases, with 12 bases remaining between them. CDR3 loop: CASSLRPGYEQYF. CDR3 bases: TGTGCCAGTAGCCTCCGTCCGGGCTACGAGCAGTACTTC.

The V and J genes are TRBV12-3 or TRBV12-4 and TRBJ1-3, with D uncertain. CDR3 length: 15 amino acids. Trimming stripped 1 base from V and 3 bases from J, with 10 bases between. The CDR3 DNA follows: TGTGCCAGCAGTTTAGGCAGGCTTGTTGGAAACACCATATATTTT. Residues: CASSLGRLVGNTIYF.

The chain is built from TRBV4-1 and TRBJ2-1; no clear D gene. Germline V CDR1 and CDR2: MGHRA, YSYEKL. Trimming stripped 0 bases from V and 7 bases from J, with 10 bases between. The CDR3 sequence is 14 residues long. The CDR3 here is CASSQENPINEQFF. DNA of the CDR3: TGCGCCAGCAGCCAAGAAAACCCCATAAATGAGCAGTTCTTC.

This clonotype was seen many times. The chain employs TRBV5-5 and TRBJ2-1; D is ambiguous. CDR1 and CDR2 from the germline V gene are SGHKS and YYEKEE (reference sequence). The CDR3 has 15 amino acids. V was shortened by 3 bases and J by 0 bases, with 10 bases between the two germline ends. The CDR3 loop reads CASSSRPSSYNEQFF. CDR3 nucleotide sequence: TGTGCCAGCAGCTCTAGGCCCTCCTCCTACAATGAGCAGTTCTTC.

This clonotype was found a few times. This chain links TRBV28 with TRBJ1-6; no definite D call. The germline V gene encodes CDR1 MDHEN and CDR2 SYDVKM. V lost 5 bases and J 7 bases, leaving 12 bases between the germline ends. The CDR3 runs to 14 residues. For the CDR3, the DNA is TGTGCCAGCAGTCCGTGGACCGCAAATTCACCCCTCCACTTT. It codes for CASSPWTANSPLHF.

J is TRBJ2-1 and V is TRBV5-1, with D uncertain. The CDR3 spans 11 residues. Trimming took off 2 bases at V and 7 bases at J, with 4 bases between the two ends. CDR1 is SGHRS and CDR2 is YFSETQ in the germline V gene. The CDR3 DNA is TGCGCCAGCAGCTTTCTTAATGAGCAGTTCTTC. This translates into CASSFLNEQFF.

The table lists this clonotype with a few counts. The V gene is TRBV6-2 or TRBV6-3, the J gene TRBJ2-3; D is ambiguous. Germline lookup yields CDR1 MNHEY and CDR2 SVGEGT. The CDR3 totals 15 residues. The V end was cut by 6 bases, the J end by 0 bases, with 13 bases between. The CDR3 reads CASRPGRLSTDTQYF. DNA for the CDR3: TGTGCCAGCAGACCAGGACGGTTGAGCACAGATACGCAGTATTTT.

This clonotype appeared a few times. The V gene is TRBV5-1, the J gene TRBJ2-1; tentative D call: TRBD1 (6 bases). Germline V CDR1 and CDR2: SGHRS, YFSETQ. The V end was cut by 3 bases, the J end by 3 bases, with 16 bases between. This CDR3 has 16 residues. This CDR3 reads CASSSGWRTDYNEQFF. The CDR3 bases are TGCGCCAGCAGCTCAGGGTGGCGGACAGACTACAATGAGCAGTTCTTC.

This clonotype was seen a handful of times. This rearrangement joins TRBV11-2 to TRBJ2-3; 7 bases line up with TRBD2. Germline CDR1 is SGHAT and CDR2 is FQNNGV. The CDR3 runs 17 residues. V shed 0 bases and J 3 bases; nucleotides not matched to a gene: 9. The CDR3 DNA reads TGTGCCAGCAGCTTAGATCGTGGGGGACTACTAACAGATACGCAGTATTTT. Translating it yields CASSLDRGGLLTDTQYF.

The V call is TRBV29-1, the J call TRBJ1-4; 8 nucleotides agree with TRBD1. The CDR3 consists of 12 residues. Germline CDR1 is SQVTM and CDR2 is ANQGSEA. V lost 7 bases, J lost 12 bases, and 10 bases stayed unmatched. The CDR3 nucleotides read TGCAGCGCCGAGACAGACAGGGGAGAACTGTTTTTT. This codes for CSAETDRGELFF.

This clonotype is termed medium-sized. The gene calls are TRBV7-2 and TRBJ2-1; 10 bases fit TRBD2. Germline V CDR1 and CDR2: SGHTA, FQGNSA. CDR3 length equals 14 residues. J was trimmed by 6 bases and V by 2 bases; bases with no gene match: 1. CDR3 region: CASSLLAGANEQFF. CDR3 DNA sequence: TGTGCCAGCAGCTTACTAGCGGGAGCCAATGAGCAGTTCTTC.

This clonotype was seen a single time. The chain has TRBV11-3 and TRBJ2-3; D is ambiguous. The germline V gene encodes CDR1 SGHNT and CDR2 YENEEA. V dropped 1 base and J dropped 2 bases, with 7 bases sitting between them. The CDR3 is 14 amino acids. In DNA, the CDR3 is TGTGCCAGCAGCTTAGCTAGAAACACAGATACGCAGTATTTT. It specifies CASSLARNTDTQYF.

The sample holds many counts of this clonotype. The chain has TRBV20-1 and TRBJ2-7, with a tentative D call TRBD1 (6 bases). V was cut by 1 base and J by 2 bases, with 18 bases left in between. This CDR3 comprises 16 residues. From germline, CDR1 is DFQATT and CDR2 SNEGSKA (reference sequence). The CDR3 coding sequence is TGCAGTGCTAGAGTTCCGGGACATAGTCCCCCCTACGAGCAGTACTTC. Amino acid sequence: CSARVPGHSPPYEQYF.